Sequencing of this TCR beta chain was carried out in a study of T-cell reconstitution after alpha-beta-depleted transplantation in children. The CDR3 has 13 amino acids. Between the trimmed V and J ends, which lost 1 base and 5 bases, there was a span of 8 bases. The V gene's germline CDR1 is LNHNV and CDR2 YYDKDF (reference sequence). This clonotype was observed at least ten times. Unique molecular identifiers tagged the TCRbeta library. TCRdb passed the PCR reads through MiXCR, listing each CDR3 protein once. The sample holds some 240,000 distinct CDR3 sequences, around 13% seen once. This sample comprised PBMCs from the stem cell graft donor, obtained from the stem cell graft. This TCR came from a human donor who donated a stem cell graft to a child with acute lymphoblastic leukemia. The genes are TRBV15 and TRBJ2-5; D call uncertain. The CDR3 DNA is TGTGCCACCAGCAGAGTTTTTGGGGAGACCCAGTACTTC. As protein: CATSRVFGETQYF.